The 22 T cell receptor beta chains below were found in one sample sequenced in a study of OX40 agonist ivuxolimab in advanced cancers. Here immunoSEQ multiplex PCR was the method, and the copy in TCRdb shows in-frame clones only, minus some. The profile covers 45,000 to 65,000 clones, with roughly four fifths appearing a single time and 0.6% to 0.8% taken by the ten largest. The source was CD4+ or CD8+ T cells sorted from blood, collected in a trial of the OX40 agonist ivuxolimab. The receptors were sampled from an adult with an advanced solid tumor such as melanoma, head and neck, liver or kidney cancer.

This clone was picked up a small number of times. The chain has TRBV6-1 and TRBJ2-7, with D perhaps TRBD1 (6 bases). The germline V gene has CDR1 MNHNS and CDR2 SASEGT. The CDR3 has 13 residues. Deletions cut 6 bases from V and 3 bases from J, with 12 bases between. The CDR3 sequence is CASRLGQLYEQYF. CDR3 DNA sequence: TGTGCCAGCAGGCTAGGACAGCTCTACGAGCAGTACTTC.

CDR3 sequence (DNA): TGTGCCAGCAGCCCGCCCTTTCTCGACAGGGGCGCCGAAGCTTTCTTT. Translating gives CASSPPFLDRGAEAFF. This chain connects TRBV7-9 to TRBJ1-1; 8 bases map to TRBD1. Germline CDR1 is SEHNR and CDR2 is FQNEAQ (reference sequence). The V gene end was trimmed by 5 bases and the J gene end by 8 bases; junction bases not matched to a gene: 16. This CDR3 is built from 16 residues. Supplemented by reference TRBV7-9 and TRBJ1-1, the full variable domain reads DTGVSQNPRHKITKRGQNVTFRCDPISEHNRLYWYRQTLGQGPEFLTYFQNEAQLEKSRLLSDRFSAERPKGSFSTLEIQRTEQGDSAMYLCASSPPFLDRGAEAFFGQGTRLTVV.

There are a few counts of this clone. This chain uses TRBV7-9 with TRBJ1-5; D remains ambiguous. This CDR3 contains 14 residues. In germline, CDR1 is SEHNR, CDR2 FQNEAQ (reference sequence). The V and J ends lost 5 bases and 0 bases respectively, with 8 bases between them. Here the CDR3 DNA reads TGTGCCAGCAGCGTATCCAATAGCAATCAGCCCCAGCATTTT. It yields the protein CASSVSNSNQPQHF.

The chain joins TRBV2 to TRBJ1-5, with unresolved D. The V gene's germline CDR1 is SNHLY and CDR2 FYNNEI. The CDR3 has 14 amino acids. V was cut by 0 bases and J by 1 base, with 4 bases left in between. CDR3 sequence: CASSEALSNQPQHF. The CDR3 nucleotides are TGTGCCAGCAGTGAAGCATTGAGCAATCAGCCCCAGCATTTT.

In DNA form, the CDR3 reads TGTGCCAGCAGTTTCGAAGGGAGCGGGGGGGTCACAGATACGCAGTATTTT. This encodes CASSFEGSGGVTDTQYF. The chain is built from TRBV28 and TRBJ2-3; 10 bases fit TRBD2. With 3 bases clipped from V and 2 bases from J, the junction kept 8 bases outside the gene matches. Germline CDR1 and CDR2: MDHEN and SYDVKM. CDR3 length: 17 residues. Filled out from reference TRBV28 and TRBJ2-3, the complete variable domain reads DVKVTQSSRYLVKRTGEKVFLECVQDMDHENMFWYRQDPGLGLRLIYFSYDVKMKEKGDIPEGYSVSREKKERFSLILESASTNQTSMYLCASSFEGSGGVTDTQYFGPGTRLTVL.

The rearrangement uses TRBV7-2 and TRBJ2-1; D is perhaps TRBD1 or TRBD2 (5 bases each). The CDR3 spans 16 residues. The V end lost 5 bases, the J end lost 0 bases, and 14 bases lay between the germline ends. Germline CDR1 and CDR2: SGHTA and FQGNSA. This chain's CDR3 is CASSPLGAHSYNEQFF. The CDR3 region has the DNA TGTGCCAGCAGCCCCCTCGGGGCCCACTCCTACAATGAGCAGTTCTTC.

The CDR3 is CASGVSNTGELFF. The CDR3 region has the DNA TGTGCCAGTGGGGTTTCGAACACCGGGGAGCTGTTTTTT. The rearrangement joins TRBV19 to TRBJ2-2; D ambiguous. V was pared by 8 bases and J by 0 bases, with 7 bases between. This CDR3 has 13 residues. Germline loops: CDR1 LNHDA, CDR2 SQIVND (reference sequence).

V usage is TRBV5-1 and J usage is TRBJ2-3; 11 bases align to TRBD2. The CDR3 runs 17 residues. The trim removed 0 bases at V and 0 bases at J, leaving 3 bases unmatched. Germline V CDR1 and CDR2: SGHRS, YFSETQ. In DNA, the CDR3 is TGCGCCAGCAGCTTGGGACTAGCGGGGCCTAGCACAGATACGCAGTATTTT. It specifies CASSLGLAGPSTDTQYF.

CDR3 loop: CASSQATQVNYGYTF. CDR3 DNA sequence: TGTGCCAGCAGCCAAGCGACACAAGTTAACTATGGCTACACCTTC. The chain is built from TRBV14 and TRBJ1-2, with D unclear. This CDR3 region has 15 residues. Between the trimmed V and J ends, which lost 1 base and 1 base, there was a span of 10 bases. CDR1 and CDR2 from the germline V gene are SGHDN and FVKESK.

The chain links TRBV2 to TRBJ1-5; D call uncertain. V was trimmed by 6 bases and J by 1 base, leaving 4 bases between them. This CDR3 is built from 12 residues. Germline assignment: CDR1 SNHLY and CDR2 FYNNEI. In DNA, the CDR3 is TGTGCCAGCAGGAACAGCAATCAGCCCCAGCATTTT. This gives the protein CASRNSNQPQHF.

This clone was recorded a few times. V is TRBV19 and J is TRBJ1-3; the match to TRBD1 covers 7 bases. With 9 bases clipped from V and 7 bases from J, the junction kept 9 bases outside the gene matches. Germline V gives CDR1 LNHDA, CDR2 SQIVND (reference sequence). This CDR3 is built from 13 residues. The CDR3 protein is CASRDSLENTIYF. The CDR3 coding sequence is TGTGCCAGCCGGGACAGCTTAGAGAACACCATATATTTT.

This chain joins TRBV19 and TRBJ2-1, with 7 positions matching TRBD2. V shed 4 bases, J shed 0 bases, and the junction held 3 bases outside the gene matches. Germline CDR1 reads LNHDA; CDR2 reads SQIVND (reference sequence). The CDR3 is 15 residues long. CDR3 sequence reads: CASSRLAGSYNEQFF. Here the CDR3 DNA reads TGTGCCAGTAGTAGACTAGCAGGCTCCTACAATGAGCAGTTCTTC.

The chain carries TRBV18 and TRBJ1-5; D possibly corresponds to TRBD1 (5 bases). The V end lost 3 bases, the J end lost 2 bases, and 8 bases lay between the germline ends. The CDR3 extends over 14 amino acids. From germline, CDR1 is KGHSH and CDR2 LQKENI. The CDR3 spells CASSPSGGNQPQHF. The CDR3 DNA follows: TGTGCCAGCTCACCGTCGGGGGGCAATCAGCCCCAGCATTTT.

J is TRBJ1-5 and V is TRBV21-1. TRBV21-1 is labeled a pseudogene. The CDR3 is 18 residues long. DNA of the CDR3: TGTGCCAGCAGCAAAGATTTAACGTTTTGGGGATCCAATCAGCCCCAGCATTTT. Its translation is CASSKDLTFWGSNQPQHF.

The chain employs TRBV6-5 and TRBJ2-5, with 7 bases lining up with TRBD2. The J segment lost 3 bases and the V segment lost 5 bases, leaving 3 bases of the junction unmatched. The CDR3 consists of 13 residues. Germline CDR1 reads MNHEY; CDR2 reads SVGAGI. Here the CDR3 reads CASSVGGEETQYF. CDR3 coding DNA: TGTGCCAGCAGTGTTGGGGGGGAAGAGACCCAGTACTTC.

The chain carries TRBV7-8 and TRBJ1-1, with TRBD1 matching 10 bases. This CDR3 contains 13 residues. Germline CDR1 SGHVS, CDR2 FQNEAQ. The V and J ends lost 5 bases and 3 bases, in that order; junction bases with no gene match: 0. This CDR3 reads CASSGTGDTEAFF. CDR3 DNA: TGTGCCAGCAGCGGGACAGGGGACACTGAAGCTTTCTTT.

The CDR3 is CASSSPPGGNYGYTF. CDR3 bases: TGTGCCAGCAGTTCGCCCCCCGGAGGGAACTATGGCTACACCTTC. The gene calls are TRBV28 and TRBJ1-2; D remains ambiguous. The CDR3 is 15 amino acids. Germline V gene lookup returns CDR1 MDHEN and CDR2 SYDVKM. V gave up 4 bases and J gave up 2 bases, with 14 bases separating them.

The genes are TRBV19 and TRBJ2-6, with 8 bases matching TRBD1. CDR1 and CDR2 from the germline V gene are LNHDA and SQIVND (reference sequence). This CDR3 has 15 amino acids. Trimming removed 9 bases from V and 1 base from J; junction bases left unmatched: 5. CDR3 loop: CASRGRGSGANVLTF. CDR3 DNA: TGTGCCAGCAGGGGGCGCGGATCTGGGGCCAACGTCCTGACTTTC.

V and J are TRBV6-6 and TRBJ1-5, with D uncertain. This CDR3 has 15 amino acids. V lost 2 bases and J 2 bases, leaving 10 bases between the germline ends. Per the germline V gene, CDR1 is MNHNY and CDR2 is SVGAGI (reference sequence). This chain's CDR3 is CASSYSGFGNQPQHF. In DNA form, the CDR3 reads TGTGCCAGCAGTTACAGCGGGTTTGGCAATCAGCCCCAGCATTTT.

This chain links TRBV5-1 with TRBJ1-3, with D uncertain. The CDR3 is 15 residues long. The germline CDR1 and CDR2 sequences are SGHRS and YFSETQ. Trimming removed 4 bases at V and 1 base at J, with 12 bases between. The CDR3, as DNA: TGCGCCAGCAGCCTAATCGGTAGTTCTGGAAACACCATATATTTT. Its protein is CASSLIGSSGNTIYF. The variable domain in full, with the rest retrieved from reference TRBV5-1 and TRBJ1-3, is KAGVTQTPRYLIKTRGQQVTLSCSPISGHRSVSWYQQTPGQGLQFLFEYFSETQRNKGNFPGRFSGRQFSNSRSEMNVSTLELGDSALYLCASSLIGSSGNTIYFGEGSWLTVV.

This rearrangement joins TRBV10-3 to TRBJ2-5, with 7 bases lining up with TRBD1. Germline V gene lookup returns CDR1 ENHRY and CDR2 SYGVKD. The CDR3 has 17 residues. The V segment lost 3 bases and the J segment 1 base; nucleotides outside the gene matches: 11. DNA for the CDR3: TGTGCCATCAGTGATATCGGGCGAGGGACAGTCCAAGAGACCCAGTACTTC. This gives the protein CAISDIGRGTVQETQYF.

This clone showed up just a few times. The chain recombines TRBV28 with TRBJ1-1, with D perhaps matching TRBD1 (5 bases). CDR3 length: 15 residues. Between the trimmed V and J ends, which lost 6 bases and 5 bases, there was a span of 19 bases. From germline, CDR1 is MDHEN and CDR2 SYDVKM. CDR3 region: CASRAAQGGLTEAFF. In DNA, the CDR3 is TGTGCCAGCAGGGCAGCCCAGGGCGGTTTGACTGAAGCTTTCTTT.